This TCR beta chain is from a study of blood T cell repertoires in COVID-19 (dated by TCRdb to 2020 to 2021). Concerning the study at large: Samples from collaborators originated in the United States, Italy and Spain and spanned both the acute and convalescent phases of COVID-19. A de-identified subject ID, COVID-19 status, age in years and sex were almost always included in the sample metadata. Where available, HLA class I and class II types were taken from metadata supplied by the sample provider and were not determined by assay-based typing. The samples were drawn from the first 160 participants of the ongoing ImmuneRACE study and from 1,254 subjects provided by 6 global collaborators. The prospective study material was composed of cDNA or gDNA derived from T cells, B-cell-depleted T cells, or PBMCs. Subjects who had been exposed to COVID-19, were actively infected with it, or had recovered from it provided the deeply sampled blood TCRbeta repertoires that made up the dataset. The repertoires were made available in a free public database intended to serve as a resource for research on the immune response to SARS-CoV-2.

The immunoSEQ Assay, a bias-controlled multiplex PCR, was used to amplify TCRbeta CDR3 regions from genomic DNA. As for how the authors treated the data: The number of nucleated cells in each sample was estimated from the amplification of reference gene primers within the assay. To quantify the absolute abundance of each unique TCRbeta CDR3 rearrangement, sequence reads were collapsed and filtered. For each sample, productive Simpson clonality was calculated as the square root of Simpson's diversity index across productive rearrangements. TCRdb retrieved this table from immuneACCESS and kept in-frame rearrangements only. Not all clones are present; in checked studies, unresolved V genes account for under half, and no reason is known for the remainder. V, J and clone size are taken as reported in that table, and D and trimming were inferred from the DNA itself. Present in this sample are about 250,000 clones, around 90% of which were seen just once. The ten largest clonotypes hold roughly 0.8% of the sample.

One collaborating source in Seattle enrolled patients while the patients were actively infected and followed the patients over time throughout the course of disease. Collaborating institutions collected whole blood in K2EDTA tubes following their own protocols. For TCRbeta analysis, collaborator samples were shipped as frozen whole blood, as isolated PBMCs, or as DNA extracted from either sample type. The CDR3 holds 16 amino acids from the cysteine to the phenylalanine. The only DNA kept is the CDR3, 48 bases in frame from the first base. The germline V gene (reference sequence) specifies SGHAT as CDR1 and FQDESV as CDR2. Cut back by 5 bases and 2 bases, the V and J ends lie 19 bases apart. A remark on this clone: Its antigen has not been determined. Base quality data are lacking; no much larger clone is found one base away.

Broad study findings and their caveats: The amount of clinical and demographic metadata varied by source and participant and was provided uncurated.

The sequence was obtained from a man aged 30 to 39 with COVID-19, enrolled during active disease. Rearrangement joined TRBV11-1 to TRBJ2-7; TRBD2 could be the D gene, as 5 bases match. Sequenced input: peripheral blood. The bases are TGTGCCAGCAGCCTAGGGAACGGGGTGGGCGCCTACGAGCAGTACTTC. Protein translation: CASSLGNGVGAYEQYF.